These T cell receptor beta chains were read from a single sample in a study of CD8+ T cells in alopecia areata. Some clones are missing from TCRdb's copy, which holds only in-frame ones; the method was immunoSEQ multiplex PCR. The table includes about 180,000 clones, 51% detected once. The sample was CD8+ T cells sorted from blood, taken at approximately week 52, from a patient treated with tofacitinib. The receptors stem from a human donor with alopecia areata. Each CDR3 is given with its conserved first and last residue. Fields, in order: D gene, CDR3 length, clone size, J gene, V gene, CDR3 protein, CDR3 DNA. D genes are given only for firm matches. The size entry is marked missing in some rows and otherwise reads once, few, many or a size class.

>-|12|-|TRBJ1-2|TRBV4-1
CASSQGRDGYTF
TGCGCCAGCAGCCAGGGGAGGGATGGCTACACCTTC
>-|17|-|TRBJ2-3|TRBV5-1
CASSAGPRLGGTDTQYF
TGCGCCAGCAGCGCCGGGCCGAGACTGGGCGGCACAGATACGCAGTATTTT
>-|13|-|TRBJ2-5|TRBV7-2
CASSLSPGETQYF
TGTGCCAGCAGCTTAAGTCCCGGGGAGACCCAGTACTTC
>TRBD1|15|-|TRBJ2-3|TRBV9
CASSPRQGVSDTQYF
TGTGCCAGCAGCCCCCGACAGGGCGTGTCAGATACGCAGTATTTT
>TRBD1|15|-|TRBJ1-2|TRBV9
CASSVKRTGNGGYTF
TGTGCCAGCAGCGTAAAACGGACAGGGAATGGAGGCTACACCTTC
>-|15|once|TRBJ2-5|TRBV5-1
CASSFRGHHQETQYF
TGCGCCAGCAGCTTCCGGGGCCACCACCAAGAGACCCAGTACTTC
>TRBD1|15|-|TRBJ2-1|TRBV2
CASSLEQGPYNEQFF
TGTGCCAGCAGCTTAGAACAGGGGCCCTACAATGAGCAGTTCTTC
>-|15|-|TRBJ1-1|TRBV13
CASSLGLGGVTEAFF
TGTGCCAGCAGCTTAGGCCTTGGGGGTGTGACTGAAGCTTTCTTT
>-|14|-|TRBJ2-7|TRBV9
CASSVEGRSYEQYF
TGTGCCAGCAGCGTAGAAGGCAGATCCTACGAGCAGTACTTC
>-|14|few|TRBJ1-2|TRBV6-6
CASGRADLNYGYTF
TGTGCCAGCGGCAGGGCCGACCTTAACTATGGCTACACCTTC
>-|13|-|TRBJ1-2|TRBV7-3
CASSLDSRGGYTF
TGTGCCAGCAGCTTAGACTCCCGAGGAGGCTACACCTTC
>TRBD1|14|-|TRBJ1-2|TRBV7-9
CASSPGQGAYGYTF
TGTGCCAGCAGCCCGGGACAGGGGGCCTATGGCTACACCTTC
>-|16|-|TRBJ2-7|TRBV11-2
CASSPLGGAVSYEQYF
TGTGCCAGCAGCCCTCTGGGGGGCGCGGTCAGTTACGAGCAGTACTTC
>-|13|-|TRBJ1-2|TRBV9
CASSRGTNYGYTF
TGTGCCAGCAGCCGAGGGACAAACTATGGCTACACCTTC
>TRBD1|17|-|TRBJ1-2|TRBV4-2
CASSQGVRTGDNYGYTF
TGTGCCAGCAGCCAAGGAGTACGGACAGGGGATAACTATGGCTACACCTTC
>-|15|-|TRBJ1-1|TRBV7-3
CASSHTPGGDTEAFF
TGTGCCAGCAGCCACACGCCGGGGGGAGACACTGAAGCTTTCTTT
>TRBD1|13|few|TRBJ2-5|TRBV29-1
CSARQGSQETQYF
TGCAGCGCCCGACAGGGAAGTCAAGAGACCCAGTACTTC
>TRBD2|14|-|TRBJ2-7|TRBV2
CASSPERGAYEQYF
TGTGCCAGCAGCCCGGAGCGGGGAGCCTACGAGCAGTACTTC
>-|13|-|TRBJ2-7|TRBV7-6
CASSSEQGYEQYF
TGTGCCAGCAGCTCCGAACAGGGCTACGAGCAGTACTTC
>-|16|few|TRBJ1-5|TRBV6-5
CASSSTRGGGNQPQHF
TGTGCCAGCAGTTCAACTCGGGGTGGGGGCAATCAGCCCCAGCATTTT
>TRBD2|15|-|TRBJ2-5|TRBV7-9
CASSLGTSDVETQYF
TGTGCCAGCAGCTTAGGGACTAGCGACGTCGAGACCCAGTACTTC
>TRBD1|15|-|TRBJ1-5|TRBV6-6
CASSLGQGTYQPQHF
TGTGCCAGCAGTTTGGGACAGGGGACTTATCAGCCCCAGCATTTT
>-|16|few|TRBJ2-5|TRBV25-1
CASSESPGLGQETQYF
TGTGCCAGCAGTGAATCCCCGGGGCTAGGCCAAGAGACCCAGTACTTC
>-|16|-|TRBJ2-7|TRBV7-8
CASSLETRWSSYEQYF
TGTGCCAGCAGCTTAGAAACCCGCTGGAGCTCCTACGAGCAGTACTTC
>-|16|-|TRBJ2-5|TRBV6-1
CASSVGAGPRGETQYF
TGTGCCAGCAGTGTCGGGGCAGGTCCGAGAGGGGAGACCCAGTACTTC
>-|15|many|TRBJ1-1|TRBV11-2
CASSFEGTMNTEAFF
TGTGCCAGCAGCTTTGAGGGAACTATGAACACTGAAGCTTTCTTT